What follows are 20 T cell receptor beta chains derived from one specimen sequenced in a study of T-cell memory formation after mild COVID-19. TCRdb fed the 5' RACE reads into MiXCR, producing one record per CDR3 protein. The sample consists of about 430,000 distinct CDR3 sequences, 15% to 20% of them appearing once. Sample: PBMCs or a T cell subset sorted from them (not recorded which). The origin of the receptors is a man between 18 and 35 years old who had mild COVID-19 (a few samples of this study predate the infection). Cell type and time point are not known.

The gene calls are TRBV12-3 or TRBV12-4 and TRBJ1-2, with D maybe TRBD1 (5 bases). This CDR3 is 15 amino acids long. V shed 5 bases and J shed 4 bases, with 17 bases lying between them. The CDR3 DNA reads TGTGCCAGCAGTATCCGGGGCTCAAGGAGCTATGGCTACACCTTC. Its protein is CASSIRGSRSYGYTF.

The V call is TRBV5-6, the J call TRBJ1-1; D possibly corresponds to TRBD1 (6 bases). The length of the CDR3 is 16 residues. The V end was cut by 3 bases, the J end by 0 bases, with 15 bases between. Germline V gives CDR1 SGHDT, CDR2 YYEEEE. The chain's CDR3 is CASSWGTSGLNTEAFF. CDR3 in DNA: TGTGCCAGCAGCTGGGGGACAAGCGGCTTGAACACTGAAGCTTTCTTT.

The chain links TRBV10-3 to TRBJ2-1; the match to TRBD2 covers 7 bases. This CDR3 is built from 16 residues. Germline V lookup: CDR1 ENHRY, CDR2 SYGVKD. The V segment lost 7 bases and the J segment 1 base; nucleotides outside the gene matches: 10. The chain's CDR3 is CAITDTGGNSYNEQFF. The CDR3 DNA is TGTGCCATCACCGACACCGGGGGGAATTCCTACAATGAGCAGTTCTTC.

This clonotype was counted only a few times. The chain employs TRBV6-5 and TRBJ1-2; 9 bases map to TRBD1. V lost 6 bases to trimming and J lost 6 bases; unmatched junction nucleotides: 8. There are 14 residues in the CDR3. Germline CDR1 is MNHEY and CDR2 is SVGAGI. The CDR3 coding sequence is TGTGCCAGCAGAGGGGACAGGGCGCTTCATGGCTACACCTTC. Its translation: CASRGDRALHGYTF.

The J gene is TRBJ1-2, the V gene TRBV29-1; TRBD1 matches at 7 bases. Germline CDR1 reads SQVTM; CDR2 reads ANQGSEA. CDR3 length: 14 residues. V gave up 7 bases and J gave up 8 bases; unmatched junction bases: 16. CDR3 sequence: CSAGGTTGLGGYTF. The CDR3 coding sequence is TGCAGCGCTGGAGGGACGACAGGGCTCGGCGGCTACACCTTC.

In this sample, this clonotype turned up a few times. The V call is TRBV7-9, the J call TRBJ2-7, with D perhaps TRBD2 (6 bases). V was cut by 5 bases and J by 3 bases, with 14 bases left in between. Per the germline V gene, CDR1 is SEHNR and CDR2 is FQNEAQ (reference sequence). This CDR3 contains 14 residues. The CDR3 protein is CASSHGSGLYEQYF. The CDR3 coding sequence is TGTGCCAGCAGCCACGGGAGTGGTCTCTACGAGCAGTACTTC.

This clonotype came up many times. The chain has TRBV27 and TRBJ2-1; unclear D gene. CDR3 length equals 13 residues. Germline values: CDR1 MNHEY, CDR2 SMNVEV (reference sequence). V was shortened by 4 bases and J by 6 bases, with 10 bases between the two germline ends. Here the CDR3 reads CASSSGRRNEQFF. The CDR3 DNA reads TGTGCCAGCAGTTCTGGCCGTCGCAATGAGCAGTTCTTC.

Only a few counts were recorded for this clonotype. The chain couples TRBV7-9 to TRBJ1-1, with D possibly being TRBD1 (5 bases). The CDR3 extends over 14 amino acids. Trimming removed 4 bases at V and 4 bases at J, with 13 bases between. The germline gives CDR1 SEHNR, CDR2 FQNEAQ (reference sequence). This chain's CDR3 is CASSSRGRGTEAFF. The CDR3 DNA sequence: TGTGCCAGCAGCTCCCGGGGGAGGGGCACTGAAGCTTTCTTT.

The rearrangement uses TRBV7-9 and TRBJ2-1, with 7 nucleotides matching TRBD2. The CDR3 is made up of 14 amino acids. Germline CDR1 reads SEHNR; CDR2 reads FQNEAQ (reference sequence). V was clipped by 5 bases and J by 9 bases; unmatched bases: 10. The CDR3 here is CASSPYGGRTEQFF. CDR3 DNA: TGTGCCAGCAGCCCCTATGGCGGGAGAACTGAGCAGTTCTTC.

This chain connects TRBV12-3 or TRBV12-4 to TRBJ1-6, with 7 bases that match TRBD1. The trim removed 6 bases at V and 8 bases at J, leaving 10 bases unmatched. The CDR3 runs 15 residues. CDR3: CASRFSIGGDSPLHF. In DNA form, the CDR3 reads TGTGCCAGCAGGTTCTCAATAGGGGGCGATTCACCCCTCCACTTT.

J is TRBJ2-7 and V is TRBV4-3, with 8 bases aligning to TRBD2. J was trimmed by 4 bases and V by 2 bases; bases with no gene match: 10. Per germline, CDR1 LGHNA and CDR2 YSLEER. The CDR3 runs 16 residues. The CDR3 is CASSQIAGGRAYEQYF. The CDR3 nucleotides read TGCGCCAGCAGCCAAATCGCGGGGGGCCGTGCTTACGAGCAGTACTTC.

The V gene is TRBV18, the J gene TRBJ2-1; D gene uncertain. Germline V gives CDR1 KGHSH, CDR2 LQKENI. Trimming left V 3 bases short and J 7 bases short, with 10 bases between. The CDR3 totals 13 residues. CDR3 amino acids: CASSPGRLNEQFF. For the CDR3, the DNA is TGTGCCAGCTCACCCGGGCGCTTGAATGAGCAGTTCTTC.

J is TRBJ2-3 and V is TRBV29-1, with D perhaps given as TRBD1 or TRBD2 (5 bases each). Germline V gene data show CDR1 as SQVTM and CDR2 as ANQGSEA. This CDR3 spans 17 amino acids. The V end lost 2 bases, the J end lost 7 bases, and 25 bases lay between the germline ends. The CDR3 DNA reads TGCAGCGTTGAATCCCCGGCTCGGAACCGGGACGCCCATACGCAGTATTTT. Translated: CSVESPARNRDAHTQYF.

This clonotype has a handful of counts. The chain uses TRBV10-3 and TRBJ2-1; D is unresolved. This CDR3 contains 13 residues. Trimming cost V 6 bases and J 5 bases, with 11 bases left between them. Germline V CDR1 and CDR2: ENHRY, SYGVKD. CDR3 region: CAISQIPDNEQFF. The CDR3 coding sequence is TGTGCCATCAGCCAGATACCTGACAATGAGCAGTTCTTC.

The chain is built from TRBV7-9 and TRBJ2-2, with D unresolved. Germline V gene sequence: CDR1 SEHNR, CDR2 FQNEAQ (reference sequence). The CDR3 runs to 13 residues. The V gene lost 2 bases and the J gene lost 10 bases, with 11 bases spanning the gap. CDR3 residues: CASSLSSAVELFF. Here the CDR3 DNA reads TGTGCCAGCAGCTTAAGTTCAGCCGTGGAGCTGTTTTTT.

This clonotype was observed a few times. The rearrangement joins TRBV28 to TRBJ2-2; tentatively, D is TRBD1 (6 bases). Trimming removed 11 bases from V and 4 bases from J, with 11 bases in between. The germline V gene has CDR1 MDHEN and CDR2 SYDVKM. The CDR3 sequence is 12 residues long. CDR3 sequence reads: CASTGITGELFF. The CDR3 coding sequence is TGTGCCTCAACAGGGATCACCGGGGAGCTGTTTTTT.

This clonotype was recorded a few times. The J gene is TRBJ2-2, the V gene TRBV4-2; maybe TRBD2 (5 bases). V was clipped by 4 bases and J by 4 bases, with 25 bases between them. CDR1 is LGHNA, CDR2 YNFKEQ, per germline. The CDR3 is 19 residues long. The CDR3 DNA reads TGTGCCAGCAGCCGAGTCGCGAGTCGGGTCGGGGTTCTCACCGGGGAGCTGTTTTTT. It translates to CASSRVASRVGVLTGELFF.

This chain joins TRBV9 and TRBJ2-2, with D unresolved. Looked up from germline, CDR1 is SGDLS and CDR2 is YYNGEE. Deletions cut 0 bases from V and 0 bases from J, with 6 bases between. This CDR3 spans 15 amino acids. The CDR3 sequence is CASSVAGTNTGELFF. DNA of the CDR3: TGTGCCAGCAGCGTAGCGGGTACGAACACCGGGGAGCTGTTTTTT.

This clonotype was seen repeatedly, ten times or more. The gene calls are TRBV5-1 and TRBJ2-3; D remains unclear. Trimming removed 7 bases from V and 3 bases from J, with 12 bases in between. Germline V gene lookup returns CDR1 SGHRS and CDR2 YFSETQ. CDR3 size: 13 residues. This CDR3 reads CASARPGTDTQYF. CDR3 DNA: TGCGCCAGCGCACGACCCGGGACAGATACGCAGTATTTT.

This chain uses TRBV6-1 with TRBJ1-2, with D possibly TRBD1 on 6 matching bases. This CDR3 has 13 amino acids. CDR1 is MNHNS and CDR2 is SASEGT in the germline V gene. The V and J ends lost 3 bases and 12 bases respectively, with 17 bases between them. This CDR3 is CASSEDGTPDHTF. CDR3 in DNA: TGTGCCAGCAGTGAGGACGGGACACCCGATCACACCTTC.